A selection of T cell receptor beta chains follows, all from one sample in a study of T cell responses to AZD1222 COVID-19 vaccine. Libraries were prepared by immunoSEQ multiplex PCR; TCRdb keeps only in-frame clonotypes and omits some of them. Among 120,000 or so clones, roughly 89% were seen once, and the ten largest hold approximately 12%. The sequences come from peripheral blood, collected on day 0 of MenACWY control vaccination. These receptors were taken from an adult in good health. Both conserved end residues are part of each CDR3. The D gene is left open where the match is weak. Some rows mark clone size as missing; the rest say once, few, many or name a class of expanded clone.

cdr3_aa: CASSQGDSNTEAFF; cdr3_nt: TGTGCCAGCAGCCAAGGGGACAGCAACACTGAAGCTTTCTTT; cdr3_length: 14; d_call: TRBD1; clone_size: -; j_call: TRBJ1-1; v_call: TRBV4-2
cdr3_aa: CSAITGHGYTF; cdr3_nt: TGCAGTGCGATAACAGGACATGGCTACACCTTC; cdr3_length: 11; d_call: -; clone_size: -; j_call: TRBJ1-2; v_call: TRBV20-1
cdr3_aa: CASSPEGQLWAEAFF; cdr3_nt: TGTGCCAGCAGCCCCGAAGGACAGCTTTGGGCTGAAGCTTTCTTT; cdr3_length: 15; d_call: -; clone_size: -; j_call: TRBJ1-1; v_call: TRBV11-2
cdr3_aa: CASSRQGSLVGTEAFF; cdr3_nt: TGCGCCAGCAGCCGACAGGGGAGTTTAGTAGGCACTGAAGCTTTCTTT; cdr3_length: 16; d_call: TRBD1; clone_size: -; j_call: TRBJ1-1; v_call: TRBV5-1
cdr3_aa: CASSPNNLLDEKLFF; cdr3_nt: TGTGCCAGCAGCCCCAACAACCTACTTGATGAAAAACTGTTTTTT; cdr3_length: 15; d_call: -; clone_size: -; j_call: TRBJ1-4; v_call: TRBV11-3
cdr3_aa: CASSQDLGQGASIQYF; cdr3_nt: TGCGCCAGCAGCCAAGATCTGGGGCAGGGGGCTTCCATTCAGTACTTC; cdr3_length: 16; d_call: TRBD1; clone_size: -; j_call: TRBJ2-4; v_call: TRBV4-3
cdr3_aa: CASSLTGALGTEAFF; cdr3_nt: TGCGCCAGCAGCCTCACAGGGGCCCTGGGCACTGAAGCTTTCTTT; cdr3_length: 15; d_call: TRBD1; clone_size: -; j_call: TRBJ1-1; v_call: TRBV5-1
cdr3_aa: CASSWDRTTDDYGYTF; cdr3_nt: TGTGCCAGCAGCTGGGACAGGACCACGGACGACTATGGCTACACCTTC; cdr3_length: 16; d_call: TRBD1; clone_size: few; j_call: TRBJ1-2; v_call: TRBV5-8
cdr3_aa: CASSQDGLRLTSGGLNEQYF; cdr3_nt: TGTGCCAGCAGCCAAGACGGGTTAAGGCTTACTAGCGGGGGGTTGAACGAGCAGTACTTC; cdr3_length: 20; d_call: TRBD2; clone_size: -; j_call: TRBJ2-7; v_call: TRBV3-1/TRBV3-2
cdr3_aa: CASSLSPLLSGTGGRYEQFF; cdr3_nt: TGTGCCAGCAGTTTATCGCCATTACTGTCCGGGACAGGGGGCAGGTATGAGCAGTTCTTC; cdr3_length: 20; d_call: TRBD1; clone_size: -; j_call: TRBJ2-1; v_call: TRBV27
cdr3_aa: CASSQRGYSYEQYF; cdr3_nt: TGTGCCAGCAGCCAAAGAGGGTACTCCTACGAGCAGTACTTC; cdr3_length: 14; d_call: -; clone_size: -; j_call: TRBJ2-7; v_call: TRBV3-1/TRBV3-2
cdr3_aa: CASSQDWEQGGQPQHF; cdr3_nt: TGCGCCAGCAGCCAAGATTGGGAGCAGGGGGGTCAGCCCCAGCATTTT; cdr3_length: 16; d_call: TRBD1; clone_size: -; j_call: TRBJ1-5; v_call: TRBV4-3
cdr3_aa: CASSPLGQSGNEQFF; cdr3_nt: TGCGCCAGCAGCCCCCTTGGACAGTCCGGGAATGAGCAGTTCTTC; cdr3_length: 15; d_call: -; clone_size: -; j_call: TRBJ2-1; v_call: TRBV4-1
cdr3_aa: CASSVVGDATYEQYF; cdr3_nt: TGTGCCAGCAGCGTAGTTGGGGACGCGACCTACGAGCAGTACTTC; cdr3_length: 15; d_call: -; clone_size: -; j_call: TRBJ2-7; v_call: TRBV9
cdr3_aa: CASSSGVEQYF; cdr3_nt: TGTGCCAGCAGTTCCGGGGTCGAGCAGTACTTC; cdr3_length: 11; d_call: -; clone_size: -; j_call: TRBJ2-7; v_call: TRBV28
cdr3_aa: CASSLDNSGLEQFF; cdr3_nt: TGTGCCAGCAGCTTAGATAACTCGGGACTCGAGCAGTTCTTC; cdr3_length: 14; d_call: -; clone_size: -; j_call: TRBJ2-1; v_call: TRBV11-2
cdr3_aa: CSVATSGSGYTF; cdr3_nt: TGCAGCGTTGCGACGTCCGGGTCGGGCTACACCTTC; cdr3_length: 12; d_call: -; clone_size: -; j_call: TRBJ1-2; v_call: TRBV29-1
cdr3_aa: CASSEPQGALEQYF; cdr3_nt: TGTGCCAGCAGTGAACCACAGGGGGCGCTTGAGCAGTACTTC; cdr3_length: 14; d_call: TRBD1; clone_size: once; j_call: TRBJ2-7; v_call: TRBV6-1
cdr3_aa: CASSYDSTSAIPGELFF; cdr3_nt: TGTGCCAGCAGTTACGATTCGACTAGCGCGATCCCCGGGGAGCTGTTTTTT; cdr3_length: 17; d_call: TRBD2; clone_size: -; j_call: TRBJ2-2; v_call: TRBV6-2/TRBV6-3
cdr3_aa: CASSFTGVDTEAFF; cdr3_nt: TGTGCCAGCAGCTTTACAGGGGTGGACACTGAAGCTTTCTTT; cdr3_length: 14; d_call: TRBD1; clone_size: -; j_call: TRBJ1-1; v_call: TRBV11-3
cdr3_aa: CASSSTGKLAGGPRHEQFF; cdr3_nt: TGTGCCAGCAGCTCGACAGGGAAACTAGCGGGAGGGCCCCGCCATGAGCAGTTCTTC; cdr3_length: 19; d_call: TRBD2; clone_size: -; j_call: TRBJ2-1; v_call: TRBV7-2
cdr3_aa: CASSYPGGSGEAFF; cdr3_nt: TGTGCCAGCAGTTACCCGGGAGGGAGCGGTGAAGCTTTCTTT; cdr3_length: 14; d_call: -; clone_size: few; j_call: TRBJ1-1; v_call: TRBV6-6